A single sample is the source of the 18 T cell receptor beta chains below, sequenced in a study of neurological immune-mediated disorders. TCRdb fed the 5' RACE reads into MiXCR, producing one record per CDR3 protein. The sample records about 50,000 distinct CDR3 sequences, less than 6% being singletons. Sequenced sample: CD4+ T cells from blood. These receptors all come from a woman aged 18-30 years with multiple sclerosis.

This clonotype was seen ten or more times. This chain uses TRBV2 with TRBJ1-1; D might be TRBD1 (6 bases). The CDR3 totals 13 residues. The ends were cut back, 3 bases at V and 4 bases at J, with 9 bases in the middle. Germline loops: CDR1 SNHLY, CDR2 FYNNEI. The CDR3 DNA reads as TGTGCCAGCAGTGATAACAGGGCCACTGAAGCTTTCTTT. This gives the protein CASSDNRATEAFF.

This clonotype was recorded at least ten times. V gene TRBV9 combines with J gene TRBJ2-2; no definite D call. Per the germline V gene, CDR1 is SGDLS and CDR2 is YYNGEE. This CDR3 region has 12 residues. Between the trimmed V and J ends, which lost 0 bases and 7 bases, there was a span of 4 bases. The CDR3 nucleotides are TGTGCCAGCAGCGTAGTGGGCGGGGAGCTGTTTTTT. Protein sequence: CASSVVGGELFF.

This clonotype was counted ten times or more. The chain employs TRBV10-3 and TRBJ1-3; D remains unclear. The V end lost 3 bases, the J end lost 0 bases, and 12 bases lay between the germline ends. The CDR3 has 16 amino acids. Per the germline V gene, CDR1 is ENHRY and CDR2 is SYGVKD. The CDR3 reads CAISEGTVYSGNTIYF. For the CDR3, the DNA is TGTGCCATCAGTGAAGGTACAGTCTACTCTGGAAACACCATATATTTT.

The chain carries TRBV30 and TRBJ1-1; D remains unclear. This CDR3 comprises 14 residues. With 1 base removed from V and 1 base from J, the gap between germline ends came to 10 bases. Germline V gene data show CDR1 as GTSNPN and CDR2 as SVGIG (reference sequence). The CDR3 loop is CAWSDPRWNTEAFF. CDR3 nucleotides: TGTGCCTGGAGTGATCCGCGCTGGAACACTGAAGCTTTCTTT. The full variable domain, with the rest looked up from reference TRBV30 and TRBJ1-1, is SQTIHQWPATLVQPVGSPLSLECTVEGTSNPNLYWYRQAAGRGLQLLFYSVGIGQISSEVPQNLSASRPQDRQFILSSKKLLLSDSGFYLCAWSDPRWNTEAFFGQGTRLTVV.

This clonotype was seen at least ten times. The J gene is TRBJ2-2, the V gene TRBV3-1, with TRBD2 matching 8 bases. Germline-derived CDR1 and CDR2 are LGHDT and YNNKEL (reference sequence). The V and J ends lost 2 bases and 5 bases, in that order; junction bases with no gene match: 7. There are 16 residues in the CDR3. CDR3 sequence reads: CASSQYPQRETGELFF. The CDR3 nucleotides are TGTGCCAGCAGCCAATACCCCCAGCGGGAGACCGGGGAGCTGTTTTTT. The whole variable domain, remainder taken from reference TRBV3-1 and TRBJ2-2, is DTAVSQTPKYLVTQMGNDKSIKCEQNLGHDTMYWYKQDSKKFLKIMFSYNNKELIINETVPNRFSPKSPDKAHLNLHINSLELGDSAVYFCASSQYPQRETGELFFGEGSRLTVL.

This clonotype was observed at least ten times. The junction differs from germline at one of its ends, possibly a read error. The gene calls are TRBV7-7 and TRBJ1-3, with D unresolved. The length of the CDR3 is 14 residues. Germline lookup yields CDR1 SSHAT and CDR2 FNYEAQ (reference sequence). The CDR3 sequence is CASSLGPSGNTIYF. The CDR3 region has the DNA TGTGCTAGCAGCTTAGGACCCTCTGGAAACACCATATATTTT.

Ten or more counts support this clonotype. The V gene is TRBV3-1, the J gene TRBJ1-1, with 7 bases lining up with TRBD1. From germline, CDR1 is LGHDT and CDR2 YNNKEL (reference sequence). After removal of 4 bases from V and 3 bases from J, the junction contained 11 bases not matched to a gene. CDR3 length: 16 amino acids. The CDR3: CASSLRRGHMDTEAFF. The CDR3, as DNA: TGTGCCAGCAGCCTGCGGAGGGGGCATATGGACACTGAAGCTTTCTTT. Filled out from reference TRBV3-1 and TRBJ1-1, the complete variable domain reads DTAVSQTPKYLVTQMGNDKSIKCEQNLGHDTMYWYKQDSKKFLKIMFSYNNKELIINETVPNRFSPKSPDKAHLNLHINSLELGDSAVYFCASSLRRGHMDTEAFFGQGTRLTVV.

This clonotype was recorded at least ten times. V is TRBV7-2 and J is TRBJ1-4; maybe TRBD1 (6 bases). This CDR3 is 16 amino acids long. The germline gives CDR1 SGHTA, CDR2 FQGNSA. The V end lost 5 bases, the J end lost 7 bases, and 20 bases lay between the germline ends. DNA of the CDR3: TGTGCCAGCAGCAGAAACCGGGGGGGGGCGGGTGAAAAACTGTTTTTT. It encodes CASSRNRGGAGEKLFF.

This clonotype turned up a few times. V and J are TRBV5-4 and TRBJ1-3; D is uncertain. Germline assignment: CDR1 SGHNT and CDR2 YYREEE (reference sequence). This CDR3 has 17 residues. Between the trimmed V and J ends, which lost 4 bases and 0 bases, there was a span of 17 bases. CDR3 in amino acids: CASSVQTPVFSGNTIYF. The CDR3 region has the DNA TGTGCCAGCAGCGTCCAGACACCAGTCTTCTCTGGAAACACCATATATTTT.

This clonotype was counted ten times or more. The V and J genes are TRBV12-3 or TRBV12-4 and TRBJ1-1; D remains ambiguous. The CDR3 has 15 residues. V gave up 7 bases and J gave up 6 bases, with 21 bases separating them. The CDR3 here is CASTTRGRARAEAFF. The CDR3 nucleotides read TGTGCCAGCACTACACGGGGAAGGGCGAGGGCTGAAGCTTTCTTT.

This clonotype was picked up many times. The chain couples TRBV5-5 to TRBJ2-7; 8 positions agree with TRBD1. V was pared by 4 bases and J by 7 bases, with 7 bases of the junction left unmatched. Germline values: CDR1 SGHKS, CDR2 YYEKEE (reference sequence). CDR3 length equals 13 residues. CDR3 sequence reads: CASSATGAGEQYV. CDR3 in DNA: TGTGCCAGCAGCGCGACAGGGGCGGGTGAGCAGTACGTC.

Many counts were recorded for this clonotype. The chain employs TRBV20-1 and TRBJ1-1; D remains ambiguous. Trimming took off 3 bases at V and 3 bases at J, with 17 bases between the two ends. The CDR3 consists of 15 residues. Germline CDR1 DFQATT, CDR2 SNEGSKA (reference sequence). The CDR3 bases are TGCAGTGCTAGGGTTTATGGGCGCGGAGACACTGAAGCTTTCTTT. Protein: CSARVYGRGDTEAFF.

This clonotype was seen repeatedly, ten times or more. The chain is built from TRBV18 and TRBJ1-2; the match to TRBD1 covers 8 bases. CDR3 size: 15 residues. The ends lost 2 bases at V and 2 bases at J; junction bases unmatched: 4. Germline values: CDR1 KGHSH, CDR2 LQKENI. CDR3 protein: CASSPRTGKNYGYTF. The CDR3, as DNA: TGTGCCAGCTCACCAAGGACAGGGAAGAACTATGGCTACACCTTC.

This clonotype has a count of ten or more. The chain combines TRBV20-1 with TRBJ2-1; 7 bases fit TRBD1. The germline V gene has CDR1 DFQATT and CDR2 SNEGSKA (reference sequence). This CDR3 is 14 amino acids long. V lost 0 bases and J lost 4; bases outside the gene matches: 3. The CDR3 reads CSAREGQRYNEQFF. DNA for the CDR3: TGCAGTGCTAGAGAGGGACAGAGATACAATGAGCAGTTCTTC.

This clonotype was found many times. The rearrangement links TRBV11-2 to TRBJ2-7, with TRBD1 matching 9 bases. The CDR3 consists of 16 residues. Trimming removed 7 bases from V and 2 bases from J; junction bases left unmatched: 12. The germline CDR1 and CDR2 sequences are SGHAT and FQNNGV. Here the CDR3 DNA reads TGTGCCAGCAACACCATTTCCGGGACAGGGACCTACGAGCAGTACTTC. It specifies CASNTISGTGTYEQYF.

This clonotype was recorded many times. This chain joins TRBV4-2 and TRBJ2-5; 13 bases agree with TRBD2. CDR1 is LGHNA, CDR2 YNFKEQ, per germline. The CDR3 contains 17 residues. With 2 bases clipped from V and 5 bases from J, the junction kept 8 bases outside the gene matches. CDR3 bases: TGTGCCAGCAGCCAAAATCCGGGACTAGCGGGATCGGAGACCCAGTACTTC. It yields the protein CASSQNPGLAGSETQYF.

This clonotype was recorded many times. This chain links TRBV12-3 or TRBV12-4 with TRBJ1-1; D ambiguous. The CDR3 covers 14 residues. Between the trimmed V and J ends, which lost 0 bases and 0 bases, there was a span of 5 bases. The CDR3 DNA is TGTGCCAGCAGTTTAGCGGAGGTGAACACTGAAGCTTTCTTT. Encoded protein: CASSLAEVNTEAFF.

This clonotype was recorded many times. This chain links TRBV10-3 with TRBJ1-1; 7 bases agree with TRBD1. The ends lost 4 bases at V and 3 bases at J; junction bases unmatched: 14. Germline V lookup: CDR1 ENHRY, CDR2 SYGVKD. There are 17 residues in the CDR3. CDR3 nucleotides: TGTGCCATCAGTGCGAGACCCGACAGGGCCGGGGACACTGAAGCTTTCTTT. It translates to CAISARPDRAGDTEAFF.